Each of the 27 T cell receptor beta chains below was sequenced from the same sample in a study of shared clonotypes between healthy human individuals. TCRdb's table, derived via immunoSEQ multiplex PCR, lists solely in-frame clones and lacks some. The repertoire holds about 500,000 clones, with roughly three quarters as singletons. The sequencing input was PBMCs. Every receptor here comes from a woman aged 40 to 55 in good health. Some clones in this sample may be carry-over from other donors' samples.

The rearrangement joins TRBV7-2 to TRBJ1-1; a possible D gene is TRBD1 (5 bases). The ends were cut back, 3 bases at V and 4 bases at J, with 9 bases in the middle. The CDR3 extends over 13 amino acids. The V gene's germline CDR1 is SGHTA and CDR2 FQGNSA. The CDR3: CASSFPGSTEAFF. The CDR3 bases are TGTGCCAGCAGCTTCCCAGGGAGCACTGAAGCTTTCTTT.

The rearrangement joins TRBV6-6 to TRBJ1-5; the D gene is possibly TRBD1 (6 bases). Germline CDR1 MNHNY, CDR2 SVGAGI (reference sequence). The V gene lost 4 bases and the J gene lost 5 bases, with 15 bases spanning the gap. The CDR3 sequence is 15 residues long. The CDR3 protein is CASSSHRAEDQPQHF. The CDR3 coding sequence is TGTGCCAGCAGTTCACACAGGGCGGAGGATCAGCCCCAGCATTTT.

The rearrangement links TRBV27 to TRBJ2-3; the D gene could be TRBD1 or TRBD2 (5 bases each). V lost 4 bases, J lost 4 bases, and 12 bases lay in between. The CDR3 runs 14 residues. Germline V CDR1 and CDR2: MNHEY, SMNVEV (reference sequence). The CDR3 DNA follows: TGTGCCAGCAGTTACGTCATGGGGGCAGATACGCAGTATTTT. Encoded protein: CASSYVMGADTQYF.

Here the CDR3 reads CASSPAGGNPGNYGYTF. The CDR3 DNA reads as TGTGCCAGCTCACCGGCAGGGGGGAACCCCGGGAACTATGGCTACACCTTC. This sequence joins TRBV18 and TRBJ1-2, with 7 bases lining up with TRBD1. Losses at the gene ends were 3 bases for V and 2 bases for J; bases not matched to a gene: 12. Germline V gives CDR1 KGHSH, CDR2 LQKENI. This CDR3 is built from 17 residues.

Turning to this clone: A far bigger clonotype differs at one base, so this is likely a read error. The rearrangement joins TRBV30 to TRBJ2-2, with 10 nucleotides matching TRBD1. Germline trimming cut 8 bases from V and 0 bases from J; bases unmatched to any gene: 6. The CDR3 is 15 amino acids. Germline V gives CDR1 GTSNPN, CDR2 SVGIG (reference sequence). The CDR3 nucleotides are TGTGCCCGGGGGACAGGGGCCGCGAACACCGGGGAGCTGTTTTTT. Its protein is CARGTGAANTGELFF.

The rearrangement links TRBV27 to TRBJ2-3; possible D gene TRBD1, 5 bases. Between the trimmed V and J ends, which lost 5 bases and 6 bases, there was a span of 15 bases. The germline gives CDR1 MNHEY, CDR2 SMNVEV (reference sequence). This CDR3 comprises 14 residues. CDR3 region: CASSPSRVADTQYF. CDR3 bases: TGTGCCAGCAGTCCCTCCAGGGTGGCGGATACGCAGTATTTT.

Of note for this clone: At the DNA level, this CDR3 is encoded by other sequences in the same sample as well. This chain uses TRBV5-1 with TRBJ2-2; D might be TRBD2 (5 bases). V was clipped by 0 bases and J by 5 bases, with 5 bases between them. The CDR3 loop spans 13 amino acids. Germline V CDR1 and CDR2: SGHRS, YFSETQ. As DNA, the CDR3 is TGCGCCAGCAGCTTGGGAGGGACCGGGGAGCTGTTTTTT. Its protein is CASSLGGTGELFF.

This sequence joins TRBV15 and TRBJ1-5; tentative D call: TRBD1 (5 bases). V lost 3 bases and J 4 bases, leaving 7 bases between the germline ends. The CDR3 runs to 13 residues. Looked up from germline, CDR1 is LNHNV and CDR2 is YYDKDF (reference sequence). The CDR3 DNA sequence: TGTGCCACCAGCAGGGACACGAATCAGCCCCAGCATTTT. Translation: CATSRDTNQPQHF. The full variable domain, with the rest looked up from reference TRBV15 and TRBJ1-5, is DAMVIQNPRYQVTQFGKPVTLSCSQTLNHNVMYWYQQKSSQAPKLLFHYYDKDFNNEADTPDNFQSRRPNTSFCFLDIRSPGLGDTAMYLCATSRDTNQPQHFGDGTRLSIL.

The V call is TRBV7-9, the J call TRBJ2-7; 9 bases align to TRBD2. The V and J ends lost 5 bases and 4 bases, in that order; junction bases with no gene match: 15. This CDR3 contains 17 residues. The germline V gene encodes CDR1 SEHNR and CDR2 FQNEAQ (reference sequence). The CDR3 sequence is CASSPLRIAGDGYEQYF. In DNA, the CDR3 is TGTGCCAGCAGCCCGCTTCGGATAGCGGGAGATGGGTACGAGCAGTACTTC.

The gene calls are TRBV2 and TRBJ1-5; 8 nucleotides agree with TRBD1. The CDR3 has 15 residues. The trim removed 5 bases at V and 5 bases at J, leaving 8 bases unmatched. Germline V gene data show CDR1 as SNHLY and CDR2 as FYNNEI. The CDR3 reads CASSQDSGGDQPQHF. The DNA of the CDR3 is TGTGCCAGCAGTCAGGATTCAGGGGGCGATCAGCCCCAGCATTTT. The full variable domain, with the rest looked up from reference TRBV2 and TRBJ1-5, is EPEVTQTPSHQVTQMGQEVILRCVPISNHLYFYWYRQILGQKVEFLVSFYNNEISEKSEIFDDQFSVERPDGSNFTLKIRSTKLEDSAMYFCASSQDSGGDQPQHFGDGTRLSIL.

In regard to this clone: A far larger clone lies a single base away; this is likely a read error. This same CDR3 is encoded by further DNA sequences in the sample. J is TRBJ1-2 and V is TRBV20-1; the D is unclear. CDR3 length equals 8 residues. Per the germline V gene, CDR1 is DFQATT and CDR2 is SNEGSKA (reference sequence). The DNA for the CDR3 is TGCAGCGCTAGTGGCTACACCTTC. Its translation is CSASGYTF.

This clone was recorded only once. For the CDR3, the DNA is TGTGCCAGCAGCTTAGCGGGGGGCGGGCAGCCCCAGCATTTT. Its translation is CASSLAGGGQPQHF. This chain uses TRBV7-8 with TRBJ1-5; perhaps TRBD1 as D (6 bases). V shed 0 bases and J shed 7 bases, with 10 bases lying between them. The CDR3 is 14 residues long. Germline CDR1 is SGHVS and CDR2 is FQNEAQ.

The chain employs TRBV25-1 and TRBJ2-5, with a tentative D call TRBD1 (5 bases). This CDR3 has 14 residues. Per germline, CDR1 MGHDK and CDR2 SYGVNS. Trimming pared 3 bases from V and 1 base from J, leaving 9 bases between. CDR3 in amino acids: CASSELDSQETQYF. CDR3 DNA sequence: TGTGCCAGCAGTGAGCTTGACAGCCAAGAGACCCAGTACTTC. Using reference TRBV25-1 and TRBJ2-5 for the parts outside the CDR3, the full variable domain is EADIYQTPRYLVIGTGKKITLECSQTMGHDKMYWYQQDPGMELHLIHYSYGVNSTEKGDLSSESTVSRIRTEHFPLTLESARPSHTSQYLCASSELDSQETQYFGPGTRLLVL.

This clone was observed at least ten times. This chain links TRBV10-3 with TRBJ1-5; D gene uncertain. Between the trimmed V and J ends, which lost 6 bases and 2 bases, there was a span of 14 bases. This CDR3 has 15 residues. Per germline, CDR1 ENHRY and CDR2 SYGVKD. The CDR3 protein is CAIREGGEGNQPQHF. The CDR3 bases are TGTGCCATCAGAGAGGGCGGCGAGGGCAATCAGCCCCAGCATTTT.

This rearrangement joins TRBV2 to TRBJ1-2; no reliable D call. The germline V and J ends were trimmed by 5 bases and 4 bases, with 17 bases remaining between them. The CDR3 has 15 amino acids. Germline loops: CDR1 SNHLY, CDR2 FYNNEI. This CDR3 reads CASSLTDGTIYGYTF. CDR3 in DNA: TGTGCCAGCAGTCTTACCGACGGAACGATCTATGGCTACACCTTC.

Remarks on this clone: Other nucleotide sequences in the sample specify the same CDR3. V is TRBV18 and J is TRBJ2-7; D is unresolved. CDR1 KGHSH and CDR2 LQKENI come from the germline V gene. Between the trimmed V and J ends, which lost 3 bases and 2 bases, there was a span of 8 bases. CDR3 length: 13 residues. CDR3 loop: CASSPSSPYEQYF. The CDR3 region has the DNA TGTGCCAGCTCACCCTCTTCGCCCTACGAGCAGTACTTC.

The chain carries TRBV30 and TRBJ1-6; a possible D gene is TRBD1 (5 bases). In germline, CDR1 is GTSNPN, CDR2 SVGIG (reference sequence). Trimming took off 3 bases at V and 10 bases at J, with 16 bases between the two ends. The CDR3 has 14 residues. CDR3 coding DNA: TGTGCCTGGAGCGGAACAGTACGGGGGTCACCCCTCCACTTT. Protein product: CAWSGTVRGSPLHF.

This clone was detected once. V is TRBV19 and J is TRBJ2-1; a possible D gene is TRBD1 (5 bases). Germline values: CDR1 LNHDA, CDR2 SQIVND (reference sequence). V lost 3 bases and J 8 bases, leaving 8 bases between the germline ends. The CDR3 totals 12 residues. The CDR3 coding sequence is TGTGCCAGTAGTATCGTAGGGGATGAGCAGTTCTTC. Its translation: CASSIVGDEQFF.

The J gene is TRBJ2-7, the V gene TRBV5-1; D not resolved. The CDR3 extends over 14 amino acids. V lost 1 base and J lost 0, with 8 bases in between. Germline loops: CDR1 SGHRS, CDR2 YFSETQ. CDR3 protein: CASSLQSSSYEQYF. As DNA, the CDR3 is TGCGCCAGCAGCTTGCAGTCGAGCTCCTACGAGCAGTACTTC.

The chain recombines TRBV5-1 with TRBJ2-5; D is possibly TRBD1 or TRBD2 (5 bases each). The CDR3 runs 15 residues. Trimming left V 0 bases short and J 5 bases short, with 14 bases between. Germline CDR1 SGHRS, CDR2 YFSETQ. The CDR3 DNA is TGCGCCAGCAGCTTGGGAGGACGAGGGACGGAGACCCAGTACTTC. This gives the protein CASSLGGRGTETQYF.

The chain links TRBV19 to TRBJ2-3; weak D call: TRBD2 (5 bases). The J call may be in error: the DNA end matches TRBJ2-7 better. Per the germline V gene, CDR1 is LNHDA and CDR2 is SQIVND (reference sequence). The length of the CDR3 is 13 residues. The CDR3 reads CASSPGVPYEQYF. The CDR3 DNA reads TGTGCCAGTTCCCCCGGGGTACCCTACGAGCAGTACTTC.

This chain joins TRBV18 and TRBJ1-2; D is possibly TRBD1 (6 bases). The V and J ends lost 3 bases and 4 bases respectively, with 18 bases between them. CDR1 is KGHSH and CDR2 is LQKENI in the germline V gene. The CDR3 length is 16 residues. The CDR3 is CASSPPSLGQTYGYTF. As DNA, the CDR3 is TGTGCCAGCTCACCTCCTAGCTTAGGACAGACCTATGGCTACACCTTC.

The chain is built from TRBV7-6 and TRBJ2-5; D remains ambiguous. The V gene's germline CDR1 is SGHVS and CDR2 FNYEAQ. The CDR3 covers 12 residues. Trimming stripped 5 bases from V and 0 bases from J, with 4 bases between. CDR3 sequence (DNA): TGTGCCAGCAGCGCCCACCAAGAGACCCAGTACTTC. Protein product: CASSAHQETQYF.

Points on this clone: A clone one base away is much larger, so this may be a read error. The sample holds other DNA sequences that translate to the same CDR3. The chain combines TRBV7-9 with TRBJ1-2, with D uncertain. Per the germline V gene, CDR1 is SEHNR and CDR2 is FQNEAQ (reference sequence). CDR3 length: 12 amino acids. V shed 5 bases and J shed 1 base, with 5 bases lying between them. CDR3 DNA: TGTGCCAGCAGCCCCGGTAACTATGGCTACACCTTC. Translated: CASSPGNYGYTF.

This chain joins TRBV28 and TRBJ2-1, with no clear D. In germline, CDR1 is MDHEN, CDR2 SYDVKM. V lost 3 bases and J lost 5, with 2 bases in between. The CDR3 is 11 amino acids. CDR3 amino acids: CASSFNNEQFF. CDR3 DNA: TGTGCCAGCAGTTTTAACAATGAGCAGTTCTTC.

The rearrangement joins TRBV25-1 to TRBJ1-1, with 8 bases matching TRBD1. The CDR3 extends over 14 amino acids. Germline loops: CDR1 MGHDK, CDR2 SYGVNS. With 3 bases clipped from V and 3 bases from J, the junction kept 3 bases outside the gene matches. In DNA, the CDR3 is TGTGCCAGCAGTGACCGGACAGGGTACACTGAAGCTTTCTTT. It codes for CASSDRTGYTEAFF. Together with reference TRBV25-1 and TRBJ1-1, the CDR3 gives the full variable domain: EADIYQTPRYLVIGTGKKITLECSQTMGHDKMYWYQQDPGMELHLIHYSYGVNSTEKGDLSSESTVSRIRTEHFPLTLESARPSHTSQYLCASSDRTGYTEAFFGQGTRLTVV.

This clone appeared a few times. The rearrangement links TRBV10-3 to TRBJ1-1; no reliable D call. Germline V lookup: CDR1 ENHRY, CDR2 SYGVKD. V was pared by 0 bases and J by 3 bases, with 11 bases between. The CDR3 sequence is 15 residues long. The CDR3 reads CAISESGGRDTEAFF. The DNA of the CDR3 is TGTGCCATCAGTGAGTCGGGAGGAAGGGACACTGAAGCTTTCTTT.